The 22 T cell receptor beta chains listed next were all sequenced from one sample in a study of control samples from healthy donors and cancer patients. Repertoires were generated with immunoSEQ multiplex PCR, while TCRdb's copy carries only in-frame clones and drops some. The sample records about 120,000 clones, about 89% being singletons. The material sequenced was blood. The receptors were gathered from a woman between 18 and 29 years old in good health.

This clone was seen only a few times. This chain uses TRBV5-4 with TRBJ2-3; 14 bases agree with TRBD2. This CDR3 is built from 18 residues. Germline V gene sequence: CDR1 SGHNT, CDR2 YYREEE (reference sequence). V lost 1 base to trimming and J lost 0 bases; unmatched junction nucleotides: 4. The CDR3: CASSLWGLAGVSTDTQYF. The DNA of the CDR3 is TGTGCCAGCAGCTTGTGGGGACTAGCGGGAGTCAGCACAGATACGCAGTATTTT. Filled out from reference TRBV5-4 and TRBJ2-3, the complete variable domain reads ETGVTQSPTHLIKTRGQQVTLRCSSQSGHNTVSWYQQALGQGPQFIFQYYREEENGRGNFPPRFSGLQFPNYSSELNVNALELDDSALYLCASSLWGLAGVSTDTQYFGPGTRLTVL.

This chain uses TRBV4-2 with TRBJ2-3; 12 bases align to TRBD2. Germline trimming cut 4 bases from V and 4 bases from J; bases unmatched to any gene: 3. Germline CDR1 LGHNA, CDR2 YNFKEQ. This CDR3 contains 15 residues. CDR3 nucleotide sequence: TGTGCCAGCAGCCTAGCTAGCGGGAGGGCAGATACGCAGTATTTT. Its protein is CASSLASGRADTQYF.

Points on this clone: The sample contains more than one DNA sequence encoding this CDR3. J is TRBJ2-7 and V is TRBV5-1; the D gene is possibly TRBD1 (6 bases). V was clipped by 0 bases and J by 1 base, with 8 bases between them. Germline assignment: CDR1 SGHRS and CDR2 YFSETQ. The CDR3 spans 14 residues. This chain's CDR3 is CASSLAGVSYEQYF. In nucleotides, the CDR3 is TGCGCCAGCAGCTTGGCAGGGGTGTCCTACGAGCAGTACTTC.

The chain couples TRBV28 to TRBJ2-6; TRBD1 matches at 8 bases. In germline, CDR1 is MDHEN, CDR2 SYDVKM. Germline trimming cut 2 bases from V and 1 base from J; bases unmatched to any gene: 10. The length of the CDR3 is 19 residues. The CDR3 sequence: CASSLALGDRTSGANVLTF. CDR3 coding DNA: TGTGCCAGCAGTTTAGCGTTAGGGGACAGGACATCTGGGGCCAACGTCCTGACTTTC.

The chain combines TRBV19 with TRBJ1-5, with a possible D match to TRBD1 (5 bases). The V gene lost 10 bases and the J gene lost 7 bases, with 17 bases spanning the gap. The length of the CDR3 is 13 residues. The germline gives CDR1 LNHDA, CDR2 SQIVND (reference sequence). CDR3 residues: CATMEGYGQPQHF. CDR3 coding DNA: TGTGCCACTATGGAGGGGTACGGGCAGCCCCAGCATTTT.

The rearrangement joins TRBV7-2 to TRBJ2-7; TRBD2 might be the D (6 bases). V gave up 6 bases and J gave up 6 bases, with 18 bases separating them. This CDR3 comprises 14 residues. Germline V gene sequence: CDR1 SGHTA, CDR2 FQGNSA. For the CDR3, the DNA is TGTGCCAGCAGTCGGAGCGGCGGGGTATCCGAGCAGTACTTC. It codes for CASSRSGGVSEQYF.

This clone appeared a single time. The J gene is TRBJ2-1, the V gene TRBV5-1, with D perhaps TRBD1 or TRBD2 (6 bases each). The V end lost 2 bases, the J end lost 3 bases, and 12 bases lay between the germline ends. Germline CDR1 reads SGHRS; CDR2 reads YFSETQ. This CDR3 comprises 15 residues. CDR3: CASSLQGGGYNEQFF. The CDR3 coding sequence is TGCGCCAGCAGCTTACAGGGAGGCGGCTACAATGAGCAGTTCTTC.

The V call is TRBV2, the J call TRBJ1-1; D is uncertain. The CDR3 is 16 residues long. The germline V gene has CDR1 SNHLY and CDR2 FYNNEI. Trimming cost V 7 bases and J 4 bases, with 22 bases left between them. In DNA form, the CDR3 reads TGTGCCAGCAAAAATCGAGAAACAAGGTCTTCCACTGAAGCTTTCTTT. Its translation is CASKNRETRSSTEAFF.

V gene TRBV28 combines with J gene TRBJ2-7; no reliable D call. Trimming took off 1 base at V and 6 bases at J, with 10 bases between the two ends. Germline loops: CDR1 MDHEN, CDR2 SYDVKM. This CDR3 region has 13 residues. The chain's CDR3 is CASSLLEQIEQYF. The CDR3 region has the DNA TGTGCCAGCAGTTTATTGGAACAAATCGAGCAGTACTTC.

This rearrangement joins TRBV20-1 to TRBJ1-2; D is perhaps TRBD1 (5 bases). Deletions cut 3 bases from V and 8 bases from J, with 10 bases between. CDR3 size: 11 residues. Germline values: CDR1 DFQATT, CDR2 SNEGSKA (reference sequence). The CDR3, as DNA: TGCAGTGCTAGTTACAGGTGGGGCTACACCTTC. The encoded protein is CSASYRWGYTF.

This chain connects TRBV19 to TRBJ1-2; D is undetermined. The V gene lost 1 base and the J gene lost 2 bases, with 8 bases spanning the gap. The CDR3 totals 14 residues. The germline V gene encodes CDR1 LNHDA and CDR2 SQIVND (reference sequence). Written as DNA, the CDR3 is TGTGCCAGTAGTATAGCCGGCACCAACTATGGCTACACCTTC. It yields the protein CASSIAGTNYGYTF. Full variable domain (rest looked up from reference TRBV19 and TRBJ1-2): DGGITQSPKYLFRKEGQNVTLSCEQNLNHDAMYWYRQDPGQGLRLIYYSQIVNDFQKGDIAEGYSVSREKKESFPLTVTSAQKNPTAFYLCASSIAGTNYGYTFGSGTRLTVV.

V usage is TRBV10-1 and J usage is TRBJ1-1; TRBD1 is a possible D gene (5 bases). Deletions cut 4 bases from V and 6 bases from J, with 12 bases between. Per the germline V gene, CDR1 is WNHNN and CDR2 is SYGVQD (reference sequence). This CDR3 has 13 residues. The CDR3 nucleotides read TGCGCCAGCAGTGGCAGGGTTGGATCTGAAGCTTTCTTT. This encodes CASSGRVGSEAFF.

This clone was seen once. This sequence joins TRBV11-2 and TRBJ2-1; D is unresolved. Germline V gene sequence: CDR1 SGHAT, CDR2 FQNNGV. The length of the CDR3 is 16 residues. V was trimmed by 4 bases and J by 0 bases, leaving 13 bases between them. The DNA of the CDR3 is TGTGCCAGCAGCTACGGTGGATTGAGCTCCTACAATGAGCAGTTCTTC. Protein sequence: CASSYGGLSSYNEQFF.

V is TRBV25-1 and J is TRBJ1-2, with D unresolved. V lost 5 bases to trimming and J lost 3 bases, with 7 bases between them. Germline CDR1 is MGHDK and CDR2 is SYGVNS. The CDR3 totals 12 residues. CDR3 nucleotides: TGTGCCAGCAGTAAGGTGGACTATGGCTACACCTTC. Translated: CASSKVDYGYTF.

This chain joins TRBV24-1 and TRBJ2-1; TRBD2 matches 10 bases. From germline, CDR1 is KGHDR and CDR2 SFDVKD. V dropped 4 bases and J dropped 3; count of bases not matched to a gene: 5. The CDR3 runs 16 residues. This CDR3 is CATSDKLAGIYNEQFF. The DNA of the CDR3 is TGTGCCACCAGTGACAAACTAGCGGGGATCTACAATGAGCAGTTCTTC.

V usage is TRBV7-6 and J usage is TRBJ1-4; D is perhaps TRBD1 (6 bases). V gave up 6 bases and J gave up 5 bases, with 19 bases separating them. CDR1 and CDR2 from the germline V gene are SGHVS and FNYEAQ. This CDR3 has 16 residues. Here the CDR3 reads CASSSAPRQANEKLFF. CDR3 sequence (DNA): TGTGCCAGCAGTTCGGCCCCTCGACAGGCGAATGAAAAACTGTTTTTT.

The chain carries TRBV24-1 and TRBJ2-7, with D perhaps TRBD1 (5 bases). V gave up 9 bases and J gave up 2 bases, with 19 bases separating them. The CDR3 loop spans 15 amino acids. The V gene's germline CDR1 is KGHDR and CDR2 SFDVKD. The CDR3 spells CATSDTGTGAYEQYF. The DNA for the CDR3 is TGTGCCACCTCCGACACAGGCACTGGGGCCTACGAGCAGTACTTC.

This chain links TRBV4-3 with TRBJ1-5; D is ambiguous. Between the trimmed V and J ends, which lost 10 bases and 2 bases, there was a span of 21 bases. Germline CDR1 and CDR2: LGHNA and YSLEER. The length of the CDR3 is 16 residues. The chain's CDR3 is CATTKSPKSGNQPQHF. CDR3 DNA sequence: TGCGCCACCACGAAATCCCCTAAGTCTGGCAATCAGCCCCAGCATTTT.

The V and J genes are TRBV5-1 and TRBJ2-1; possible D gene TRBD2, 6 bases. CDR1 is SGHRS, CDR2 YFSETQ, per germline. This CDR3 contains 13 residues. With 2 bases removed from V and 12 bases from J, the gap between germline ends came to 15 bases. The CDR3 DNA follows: TGCGCCAGCAGCTTACTAGCCAATGAGAGGCAGTTCTTC. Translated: CASSLLANERQFF.

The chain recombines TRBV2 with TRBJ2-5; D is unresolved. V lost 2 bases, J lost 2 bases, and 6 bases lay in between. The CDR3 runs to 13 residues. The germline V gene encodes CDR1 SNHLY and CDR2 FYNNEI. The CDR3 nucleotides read TGTGCCAGCAGTGAAACGGTTCAAGAGACCCAGTACTTC. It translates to CASSETVQETQYF. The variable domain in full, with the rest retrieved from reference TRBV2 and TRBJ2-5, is EPEVTQTPSHQVTQMGQEVILRCVPISNHLYFYWYRQILGQKVEFLVSFYNNEISEKSEIFDDQFSVERPDGSNFTLKIRSTKLEDSAMYFCASSETVQETQYFGPGTRLLVL.

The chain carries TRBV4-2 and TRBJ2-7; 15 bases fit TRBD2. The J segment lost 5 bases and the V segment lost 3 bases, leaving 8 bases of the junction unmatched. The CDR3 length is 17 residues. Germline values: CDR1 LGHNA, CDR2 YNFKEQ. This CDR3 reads CASSHGLAGGLQNEQYF. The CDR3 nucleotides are TGTGCCAGCAGCCATGGACTAGCGGGAGGGCTACAGAACGAGCAGTACTTC.

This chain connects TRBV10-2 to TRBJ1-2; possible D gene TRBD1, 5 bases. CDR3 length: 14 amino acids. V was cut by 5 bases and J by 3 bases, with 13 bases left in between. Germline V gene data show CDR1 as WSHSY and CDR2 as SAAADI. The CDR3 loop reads CASSSGPWDYGYTF. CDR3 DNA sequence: TGCGCCAGCAGTTCGGGGCCGTGGGACTATGGCTACACCTTC.